This T cell receptor beta chain came from a study of molecular identifiers for immune sequencing clone quantification. About the research overall: In the replicates, RNA derived from around 20,000 or 100,000 naive CD8 cells was divided into five parts, and four were sequenced. Study conclusions and caveats: Even with about a million naive cells present, spiked Jurkat TCR RNA from one cell was reportedly detectable. Clonotypes surpassing 20 RNA copies contained over 98% of effector molecules, versus under 1% in naive cells.

Germline V gene lookup returns CDR1 DFQATT and CDR2 SNEGSKA (reference sequence). The V gene end was trimmed by 0 bases and the J gene end by 8 bases; junction bases not matched to a gene: 12. The CDR3 has 17 residues. Details on this clonotype: Its target is unknown.

TCRdb re-derived calls from the PCR reads in MiXCR, one entry per CDR3 protein. The sample records some 590,000 distinct CDR3 sequences, roughly 25% being singletons. Source material for naive CD8 libraries was roughly 18,000 to 1,000,000 sorted cells, with 10%, 30% or 50% RNA. The source material was naive CD8+ T cells from blood, with Jurkat cell RNA spiked in. As to subset: FACS-sorted CD8+CD4-CCR7+CD45RA+ naive T cells. The V call is TRBV20-1, the J call TRBJ2-1; 11 nucleotides match TRBD2. The TCR sequence derives from a human donor in good health. Some libraries in this study had Jurkat cell RNA spiked in. The CDR3, as DNA: TGCAGTGCTAGAGAGGGGATGACTAGCGGGAACCGCGATGAGCAGTTCTTC. It translates to CSAREGMTSGNRDEQFF.